Following are 9 T cell receptor beta chains from one sample sequenced in a study of identifying expanded T cells in peripheral blood. The protocol was immunoSEQ multiplex PCR, while the TCRdb copy is restricted to in-frame clones and leaves out a portion. Among about 82,000 clones listed, about 90% were seen once. The sequenced sample was blood. The source is a person between 18 and 75 years old in good health.

The CDR3: CASSSPTSGGAGTQYF. DNA for the CDR3: TGTGCCAGCAGCTCCCCGACTAGCGGGGGGGCGGGGACCCAGTACTTC. The gene calls are TRBV7-2 and TRBJ2-5, with 14 bases identical to TRBD2. V dropped 4 bases and J dropped 7; count of bases not matched to a gene: 8. Germline loops: CDR1 SGHTA, CDR2 FQGNSA. The length of the CDR3 is 16 residues.

The chain carries TRBV10-3 and TRBJ1-6, with D tentatively TRBD1 (5 bases). V lost 4 bases, J lost 10 bases, and 14 bases lay in between. The germline CDR1 and CDR2 sequences are ENHRY and SYGVKD. This CDR3 region has 14 residues. In nucleotides, the CDR3 is TGTGCCATCAGTGTGTTCAGGGCGAACTCACCCCTCCACTTT. It is translated as CAISVFRANSPLHF.

This clone was recorded only once. The rearrangement uses TRBV11-2 and TRBJ2-7; D unclear. Trimming took 2 bases from V and 7 from J, leaving 18 bases between them. Germline CDR1 SGHAT, CDR2 FQNNGV. The CDR3 spans 15 residues. CDR3 in DNA: TGTGCCAGCAGCTTAATTTCGTCTCCTAACGGGGAGCAGTACTTC. Translated, it gives CASSLISSPNGEQYF.

The rearrangement joins TRBV10-3 to TRBJ1-3, with D perhaps matching TRBD1 (5 bases). From germline, CDR1 is ENHRY and CDR2 SYGVKD. V was cut by 0 bases and J by 0 bases, with 15 bases left in between. The CDR3 consists of 18 residues. The CDR3 loop reads CAISESIPGLSSGNTIYF. Written as DNA, the CDR3 is TGTGCCATCAGTGAGTCTATACCGGGACTGAGCTCTGGAAACACCATATATTTT.

The chain combines TRBV7-2 with TRBJ1-1; possibly TRBD1 for D (5 bases). Germline V lookup: CDR1 SGHTA, CDR2 FQGNSA. This CDR3 has 15 residues. V lost 1 base and J lost 4, with 13 bases in between. The CDR3 region is CASSLGGVEGTEAFF. CDR3 nucleotides: TGTGCCAGCAGCTTAGGAGGGGTAGAGGGCACTGAAGCTTTCTTT.

This CDR3 reads CASSVAQGQNYGYTF. The DNA of the CDR3 is TGTGCCAGCAGCGTAGCCCAGGGACAGAACTATGGCTACACCTTC. The chain joins TRBV9 to TRBJ1-2; TRBD1 matches at 7 bases. This CDR3 is 15 amino acids long. The ends lost 0 bases at V and 2 bases at J; junction bases unmatched: 4. Looked up from germline, CDR1 is SGDLS and CDR2 is YYNGEE.

The rearrangement uses TRBV19 and TRBJ2-1; D not resolved. Germline V gene lookup returns CDR1 LNHDA and CDR2 SQIVND (reference sequence). The V end lost 1 base, the J end lost 8 bases, and 9 bases lay between the germline ends. CDR3 length equals 13 residues. The CDR3 sequence: CASSIAGFDEQFF. The DNA for the CDR3 is TGTGCCAGTAGTATAGCCGGGTTTGATGAGCAGTTCTTC.

The V and J genes are TRBV6-5 and TRBJ1-2; D uncertain. This CDR3 contains 13 residues. V was pared by 2 bases and J by 4 bases, with 8 bases between. Looked up from germline, CDR1 is MNHEY and CDR2 is SVGAGI. This chain's CDR3 is CASSYEGGYGYTF. CDR3 coding DNA: TGTGCCAGCAGTTACGAAGGCGGCTATGGCTACACCTTC.

In DNA, the CDR3 is TGTGCCAGCAGTTCCGGGCGTGAAGCTTTCTTT. It yields the protein CASSSGREAFF. The V call is TRBV6-5, the J call TRBJ1-1; D uncertain. The CDR3 covers 11 residues. CDR1 is MNHEY, CDR2 SVGAGI, per germline. The V end lost 4 bases, the J end lost 7 bases, and 7 bases lay between the germline ends.